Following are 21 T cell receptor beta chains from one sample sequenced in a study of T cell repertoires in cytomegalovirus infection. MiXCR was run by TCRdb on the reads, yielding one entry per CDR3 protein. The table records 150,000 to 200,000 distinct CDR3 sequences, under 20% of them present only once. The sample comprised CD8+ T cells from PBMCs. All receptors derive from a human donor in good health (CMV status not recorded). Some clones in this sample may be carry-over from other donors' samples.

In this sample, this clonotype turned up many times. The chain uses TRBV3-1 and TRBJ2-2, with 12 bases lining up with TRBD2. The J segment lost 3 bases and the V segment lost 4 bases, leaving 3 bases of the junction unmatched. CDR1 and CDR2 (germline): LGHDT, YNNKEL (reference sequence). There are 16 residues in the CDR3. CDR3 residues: CASSPWTSGDTGELFF. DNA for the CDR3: TGTGCCAGCAGCCCCTGGACTAGCGGGGACACCGGGGAGCTGTTTTTT. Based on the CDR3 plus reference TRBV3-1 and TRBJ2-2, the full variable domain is DTAVSQTPKYLVTQMGNDKSIKCEQNLGHDTMYWYKQDSKKFLKIMFSYNNKELIINETVPNRFSPKSPDKAHLNLHINSLELGDSAVYFCASSPWTSGDTGELFFGEGSRLTVL.

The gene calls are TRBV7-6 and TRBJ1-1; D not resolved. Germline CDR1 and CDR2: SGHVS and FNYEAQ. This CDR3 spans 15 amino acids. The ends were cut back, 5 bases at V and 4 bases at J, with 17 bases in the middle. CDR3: CASSPGRRGGTEAFF. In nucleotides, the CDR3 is TGTGCCAGCAGCCCGGGTCGGCGGGGAGGCACTGAAGCTTTCTTT.

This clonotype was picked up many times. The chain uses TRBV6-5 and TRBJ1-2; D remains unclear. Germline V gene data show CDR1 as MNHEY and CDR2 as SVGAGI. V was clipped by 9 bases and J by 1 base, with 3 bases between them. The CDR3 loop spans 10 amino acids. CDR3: CASFNYGYTF. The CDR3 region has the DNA TGTGCCAGTTTTAACTATGGCTACACCTTC.

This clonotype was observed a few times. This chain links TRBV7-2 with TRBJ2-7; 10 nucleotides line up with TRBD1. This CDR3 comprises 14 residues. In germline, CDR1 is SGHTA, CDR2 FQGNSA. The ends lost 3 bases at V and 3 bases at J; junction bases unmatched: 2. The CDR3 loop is CASSLTGGFYEQYF. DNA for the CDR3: TGTGCCAGCAGCTTGACAGGGGGCTTCTACGAGCAGTACTTC.

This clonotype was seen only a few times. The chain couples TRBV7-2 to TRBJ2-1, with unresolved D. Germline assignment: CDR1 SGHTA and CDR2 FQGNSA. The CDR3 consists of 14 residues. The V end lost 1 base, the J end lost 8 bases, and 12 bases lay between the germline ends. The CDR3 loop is CASSLVAAIDEQFF. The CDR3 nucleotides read TGTGCCAGCAGCTTAGTCGCAGCTATCGATGAGCAGTTCTTC.

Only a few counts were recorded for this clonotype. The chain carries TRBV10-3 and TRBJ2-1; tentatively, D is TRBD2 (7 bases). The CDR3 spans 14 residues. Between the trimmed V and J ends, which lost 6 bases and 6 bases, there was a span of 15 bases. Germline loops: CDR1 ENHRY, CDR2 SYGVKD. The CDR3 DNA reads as TGTGCCATCAGGCCTGAAGGGGGGGGCAATGAGCAGTTCTTC. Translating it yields CAIRPEGGGNEQFF.

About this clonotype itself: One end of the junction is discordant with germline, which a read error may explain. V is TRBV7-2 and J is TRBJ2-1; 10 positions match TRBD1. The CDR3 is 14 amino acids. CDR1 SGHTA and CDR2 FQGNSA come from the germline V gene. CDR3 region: CASSFPERGDRGSF. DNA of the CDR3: TGTGCCAGCAGCTTCCCCGAAAGGGGGGACAGGGGTTCCTTC.

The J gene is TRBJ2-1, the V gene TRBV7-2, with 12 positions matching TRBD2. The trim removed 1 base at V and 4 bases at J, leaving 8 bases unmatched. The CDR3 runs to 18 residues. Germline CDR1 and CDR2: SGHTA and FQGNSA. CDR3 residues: CASSLGLAGGGLYNEQFF. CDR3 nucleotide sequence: TGTGCCAGCAGCTTAGGGCTAGCGGGAGGGGGTTTGTACAATGAGCAGTTCTTC.

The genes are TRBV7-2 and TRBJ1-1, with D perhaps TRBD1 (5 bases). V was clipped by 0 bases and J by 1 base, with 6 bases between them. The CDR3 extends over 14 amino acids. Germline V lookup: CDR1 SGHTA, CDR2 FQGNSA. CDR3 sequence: CASSLAGENTEAFF. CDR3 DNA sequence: TGTGCCAGCAGCTTAGCGGGGGAGAACACTGAAGCTTTCTTT.

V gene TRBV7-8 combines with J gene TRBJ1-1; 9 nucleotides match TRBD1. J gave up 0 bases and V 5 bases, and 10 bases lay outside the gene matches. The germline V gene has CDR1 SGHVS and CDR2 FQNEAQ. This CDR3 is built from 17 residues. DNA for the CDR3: TGTGCCAGCAGCGCGACCGGGACAGGGAGCATGAACACTGAAGCTTTCTTT. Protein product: CASSATGTGSMNTEAFF.

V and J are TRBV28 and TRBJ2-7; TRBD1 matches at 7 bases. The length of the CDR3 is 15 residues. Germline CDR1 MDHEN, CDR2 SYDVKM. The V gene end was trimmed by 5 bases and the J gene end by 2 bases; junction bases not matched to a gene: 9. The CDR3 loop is CASSLWRQGTYEQYF. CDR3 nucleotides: TGTGCCAGCAGTCTTTGGAGACAGGGCACCTACGAGCAGTACTTC.

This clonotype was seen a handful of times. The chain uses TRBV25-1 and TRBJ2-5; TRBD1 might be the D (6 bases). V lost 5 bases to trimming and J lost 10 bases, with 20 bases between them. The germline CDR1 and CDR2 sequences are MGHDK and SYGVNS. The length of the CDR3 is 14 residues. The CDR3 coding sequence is TGTGCCAGCAGTACACAGGGCTCGGGGTCGGACCAGTACTTC. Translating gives CASSTQGSGSDQYF.

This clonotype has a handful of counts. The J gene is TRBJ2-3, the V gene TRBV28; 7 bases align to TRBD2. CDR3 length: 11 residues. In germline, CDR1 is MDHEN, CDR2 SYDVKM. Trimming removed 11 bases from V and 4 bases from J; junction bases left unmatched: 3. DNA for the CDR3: TGTGCCGGGGGGGAAGCAGATACGCAGTATTTT. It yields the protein CAGGEADTQYF.

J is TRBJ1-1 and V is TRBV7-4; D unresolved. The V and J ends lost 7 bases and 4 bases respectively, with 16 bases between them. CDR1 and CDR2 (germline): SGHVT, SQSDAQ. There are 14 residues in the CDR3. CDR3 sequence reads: CASTIPEGGTEAFF. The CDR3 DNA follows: TGTGCCAGCACCATTCCAGAGGGAGGCACTGAAGCTTTCTTT.

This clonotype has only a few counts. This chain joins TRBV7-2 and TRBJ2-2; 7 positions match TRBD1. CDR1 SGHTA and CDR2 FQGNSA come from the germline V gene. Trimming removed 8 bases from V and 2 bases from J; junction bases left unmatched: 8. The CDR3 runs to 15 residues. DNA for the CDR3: TGTGCCAGCTTACTCCGGGACAGAAACACCGGGGAGCTGTTTTTT. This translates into CASLLRDRNTGELFF.

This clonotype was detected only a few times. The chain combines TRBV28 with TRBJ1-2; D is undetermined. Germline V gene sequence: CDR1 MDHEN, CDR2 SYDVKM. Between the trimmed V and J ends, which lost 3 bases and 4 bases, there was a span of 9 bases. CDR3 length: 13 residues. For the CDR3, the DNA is TGTGCCAGCAGTTTGGCGATCGGCTATGGCTACACCTTC. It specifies CASSLAIGYGYTF.

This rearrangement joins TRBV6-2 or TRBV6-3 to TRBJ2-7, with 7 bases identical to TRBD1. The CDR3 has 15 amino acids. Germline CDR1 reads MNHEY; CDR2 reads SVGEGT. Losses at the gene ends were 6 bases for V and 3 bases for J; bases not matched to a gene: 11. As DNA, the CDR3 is TGTGCCAGCAGAGGGACAGACTCGGCCATCTACGAGCAGTACTTC. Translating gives CASRGTDSAIYEQYF.

The CDR3 reads CASSPPGEQFF. The CDR3 nucleotides are TGTGCCAGCAGCCCGCCGGGTGAGCAGTTCTTC. J is TRBJ2-1 and V is TRBV11-2; D uncertain. Trimming took off 5 bases at V and 9 bases at J, with 8 bases between the two ends. The CDR3 runs to 11 residues. Germline assignment: CDR1 SGHAT and CDR2 FQNNGV. The variable domain in full, completed from reference TRBV11-2 and TRBJ2-1, reads EAGVAQSPRYKIIEKRQSVAFWCNPISGHATLYWYQQILGQGPKLLIQFQNNGVVDDSQLPKDRFSAERLKGVDSTLKIQPAKLEDSAVYLCASSPPGEQFFGPGTRLTVL.

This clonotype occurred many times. This CDR3 reads CASSPRDLRSGANVLTF. CDR3 bases: TGTGCCAGCAGCCCCCGTGATCTTCGATCTGGGGCCAACGTCCTGACTTTC. The V call is TRBV11-2, the J call TRBJ2-6; D is undetermined. The V and J ends lost 5 bases and 1 base respectively, with 15 bases between them. Looked up from germline, CDR1 is SGHAT and CDR2 is FQNNGV. The CDR3 is made up of 17 amino acids.

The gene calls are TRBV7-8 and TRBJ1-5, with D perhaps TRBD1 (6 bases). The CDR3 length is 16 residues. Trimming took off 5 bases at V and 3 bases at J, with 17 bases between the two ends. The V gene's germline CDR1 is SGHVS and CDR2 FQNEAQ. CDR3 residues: CASSPLRTAHNQPQHF. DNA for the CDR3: TGTGCCAGCAGCCCCTTGAGGACAGCCCACAATCAGCCCCAGCATTTT.

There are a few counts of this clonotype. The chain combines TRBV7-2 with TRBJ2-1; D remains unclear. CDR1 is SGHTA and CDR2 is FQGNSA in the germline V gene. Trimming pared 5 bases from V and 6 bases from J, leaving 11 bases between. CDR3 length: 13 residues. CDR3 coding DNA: TGTGCCAGCAGCGCCTGGTCGCCCAATGAGCAGTTCTTC. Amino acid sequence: CASSAWSPNEQFF.